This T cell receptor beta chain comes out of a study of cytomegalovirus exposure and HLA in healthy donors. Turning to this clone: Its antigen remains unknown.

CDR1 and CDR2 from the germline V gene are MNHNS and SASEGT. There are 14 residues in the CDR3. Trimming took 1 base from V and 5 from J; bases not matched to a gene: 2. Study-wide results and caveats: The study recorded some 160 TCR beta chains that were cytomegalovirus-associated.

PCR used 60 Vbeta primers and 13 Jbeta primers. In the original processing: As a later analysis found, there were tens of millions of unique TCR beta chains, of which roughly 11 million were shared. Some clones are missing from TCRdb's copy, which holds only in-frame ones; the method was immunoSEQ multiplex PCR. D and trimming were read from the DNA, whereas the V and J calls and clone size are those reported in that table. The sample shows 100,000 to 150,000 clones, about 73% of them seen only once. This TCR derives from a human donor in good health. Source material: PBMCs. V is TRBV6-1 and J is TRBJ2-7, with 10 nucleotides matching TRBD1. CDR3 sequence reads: CASSEGQGADEQYF. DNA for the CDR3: TGTGCCAGCAGTGAAGGACAGGGGGCAGACGAGCAGTACTTC.